The text below deals with one T cell receptor (beta chain). The clone's antigen remains unknown. No much larger clonotype is one base removed from it; base qualities were not supplied. The CDR3 holds 14 amino acids from the cysteine to the phenylalanine. The sequence is cut down to CDR3 DNA, 42 bases in frame from base 1. CDR1 and CDR2 are drawn from the germline V gene (reference sequence): SEHNR, FQNEAQ. At the junction V is shortened by 5 bases and J by 6 bases, with 15 bases in between. CD8 naive samples consisted of CD45RO-negative cells that were positively selected for CCR7, yielding a CD45RA+CCR7+ population without TemRA cells. Healthy HIV-negative adults with no recently reported acute infections or vaccinations were included as donors. Only Caucasian adults living in Nashville, Tennessee, USA were represented among the donors. After blood collection by leukapheresis, PBMCs were isolated using Ficoll-Histopaque density gradient centrifugation and then cryopreserved in the vapor phase of liquid nitrogen. Analytical flow cytometry was used to check the purity and quantity of each magnetically sorted T cell population. Genomic DNA was isolated from each sorted fraction and quantified by UV absorbance on a Nanodrop 2000c.

The data originate from a study of shared clonotypes between healthy human individuals (dated by TCRdb to the early 2020s). With regard to the full study: The cohort included three men and a couple of women between 18 and 49 years of age. Libraries were prepared and TCR repertoires were sequenced by different laboratories using diverse techniques, in order to increase sequencing depth and limit assay-specific biases. For each donor, CD4 naive and CD4 memory were each run on three plates, CD8 naive on two plates, and CD8 memory on one plate. Per donor, leukapheresis produced somewhere between about 0.9 and 9.5 billion PBMCs. Blood TCR repertoires of a handful of healthy adults were deeply sequenced to estimate repertoire size and the extent of clonotype sharing between individuals. Study-level results and caveats: Sampling was restricted to blood, and TCR repertoires in tissues likely differ from the TCR repertoires found in blood. When several donors were compared, the shared fraction of clonotypes was approximately 5% for naive CD4, 3% to 4% for naive CD8, 2% to 2.5% for memory CD4, and 0.35% to 0.4% for memory CD8. Pairwise subsampling indicated that sequencing depth was expected to affect the degree of clonotype sharing among donors. Estimated clonotype richness was generally larger for naive than for memory subsets. Even with the large sequencing depth, rarefaction of the sorted-subset datasets indicated that sequencing was incomplete. The small number of donors limited the genetic and exposure-history diversity represented. Compared with non-shared clonotypes, clonotypes shared by all four sorted-subset donors had higher generation probabilities.

Using the deep immunoSEQ assay, TCR CDR3 regions were amplified from genomic DNA by multiplex PCR. Extracted genomic DNA from each cell subset was spread evenly across all wells of several immunoSEQ 96-well plates, with each plate serving as a replicate. For sorted subsets, approximately 190 ng genomic DNA, equal to 30,000 or so T cell genomes, was loaded into each replicate PCR. Purified libraries were quantified with a Qubit 3.0 fluorometer, sized on a Bioanalyzer 2100, and re-quantified with the KAPA Library Quantification kit. Every immunoSEQ 96-well plate was sequenced on a separate single-read 150-cycle Illumina NextSeq 550 flow cell. In the paper's pipeline: Because the immunoSEQ output held only junctional sequences and lacked quality scores, the filtering could not match the filtering applied to full-length reads. Sequences were annotated with PyIR, a Python wrapper for IgBLAST v1.9, using IMGT germline references to assign V/J genes and CDR3. Reads with weak V/J assignments (E-value above 1e-6), missing CDR3, stop codons, out-of-frame junctions, or ambiguous translated residues were removed. A V3J clonotype was defined by an identical inferred V gene, J gene, and CDR3 amino acid sequence. To compute the percentage overlap between repertoires, the number of shared unique clonotypes was divided by the size of the smaller repertoire. RTK rarefaction, the Chao1 estimator, and Recon v2.1 estimates of unobserved clonotypes were used to assess repertoire richness. Generation probabilities for all TCRbeta clonotypes obtained by the gDNA method from a handful of donors were computed using OLGA. Sourced from immuneACCESS, this table was stored by TCRdb with only in-frame sequences that have V and J called. A share of the clones is absent; for the studies checked, an unresolved V gene accounts for under half, and the remainder has no known explanation. That table supplies the V and J calls and clone size; D and trimming were determined from the DNA. This sample is represented by fewer than 850,000 clones; around 96% of them were singletons. Around 0.25% of the sample is held by the ten biggest clonotypes.

Rearrangement joined TRBV7-9 to TRBJ2-3, with the D gene tentatively TRBD1 or TRBD2, based on 5 matching bases in each. The sequencing sample was made of naive CD8+ T cells sorted from blood. The cell subset or site label on this specimen signifies: CD45RA+CCR7+. This TCR was sampled from a man between 25 and 39 years old in good health. This receptor carries the CDR3 CASSSRWGGDTQYF. The DNA reads as follows: TGTGCCAGCAGCAGCCGATGGGGCGGGGATACGCAGTATTTT.